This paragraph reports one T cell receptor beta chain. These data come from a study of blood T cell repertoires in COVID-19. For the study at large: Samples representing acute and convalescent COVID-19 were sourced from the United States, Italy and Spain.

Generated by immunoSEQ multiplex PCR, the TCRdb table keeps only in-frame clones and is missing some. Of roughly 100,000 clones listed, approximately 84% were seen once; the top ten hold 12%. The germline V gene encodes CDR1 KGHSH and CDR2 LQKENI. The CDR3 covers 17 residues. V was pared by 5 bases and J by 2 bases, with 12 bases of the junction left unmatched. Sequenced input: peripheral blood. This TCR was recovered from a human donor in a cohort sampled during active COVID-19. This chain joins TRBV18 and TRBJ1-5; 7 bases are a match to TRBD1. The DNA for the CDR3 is TGTGCCAGCTCATCTGACAGGGACCAGGGGGGCAATCAGCCCCAGCATTTT. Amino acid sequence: CASSSDRDQGGNQPQHF.